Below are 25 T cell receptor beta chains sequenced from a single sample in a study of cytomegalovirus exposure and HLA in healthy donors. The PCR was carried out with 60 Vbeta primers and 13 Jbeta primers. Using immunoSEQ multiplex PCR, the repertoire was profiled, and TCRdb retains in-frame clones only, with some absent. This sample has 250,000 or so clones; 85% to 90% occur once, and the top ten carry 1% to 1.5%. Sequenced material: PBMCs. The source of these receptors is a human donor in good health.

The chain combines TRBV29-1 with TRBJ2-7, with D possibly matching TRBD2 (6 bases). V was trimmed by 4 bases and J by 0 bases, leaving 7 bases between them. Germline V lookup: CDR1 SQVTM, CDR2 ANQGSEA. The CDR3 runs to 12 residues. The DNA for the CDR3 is TGCAGCGTTGGGGACTTCTCCTACGAGCAGTACTTC. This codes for CSVGDFSYEQYF.

This CDR3 is CASSIKARGGYEQYF. CDR3 nucleotide sequence: TGTGCCAGTAGTATCAAGGCACGGGGAGGGTACGAGCAGTACTTC. The rearrangement joins TRBV19 to TRBJ2-7; 7 bases fit TRBD2. The ends lost 3 bases at V and 4 bases at J; junction bases unmatched: 9. The CDR3 spans 15 residues. The germline V gene encodes CDR1 LNHDA and CDR2 SQIVND (reference sequence). Complete variable domain (other parts from reference TRBV19 and TRBJ2-7): DGGITQSPKYLFRKEGQNVTLSCEQNLNHDAMYWYRQDPGQGLRLIYYSQIVNDFQKGDIAEGYSVSREKKESFPLTVTSAQKNPTAFYLCASSIKARGGYEQYFGPGTRLTVT.

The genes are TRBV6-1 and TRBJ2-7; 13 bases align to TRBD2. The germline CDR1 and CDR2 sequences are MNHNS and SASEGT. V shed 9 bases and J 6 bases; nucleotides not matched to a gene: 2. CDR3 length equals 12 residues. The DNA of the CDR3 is TGTGCCAGTGGACTAGCGGGGGCCGAGCAGTACTTC. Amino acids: CASGLAGAEQYF.

The CDR3 loop is CARSRGVAGTPDTQYF. The CDR3 region has the DNA TGTGCCAGAAGCCGCGGGGTAGCGGGAACCCCAGATACGCAGTATTTT. The chain uses TRBV5-3 and TRBJ2-3; 8 nucleotides line up with TRBD2. Being an ORF, TRBV5-3 has a function that is uncertain. The CDR3 loop spans 16 amino acids. V shed 4 bases, J shed 4 bases, and the junction held 11 bases outside the gene matches.

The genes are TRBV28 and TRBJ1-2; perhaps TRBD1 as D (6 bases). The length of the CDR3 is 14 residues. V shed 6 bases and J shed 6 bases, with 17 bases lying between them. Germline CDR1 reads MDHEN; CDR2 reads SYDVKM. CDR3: CASSMGATDDGYTF. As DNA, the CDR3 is TGTGCCAGCAGCATGGGGGCCACGGACGATGGCTACACCTTC.

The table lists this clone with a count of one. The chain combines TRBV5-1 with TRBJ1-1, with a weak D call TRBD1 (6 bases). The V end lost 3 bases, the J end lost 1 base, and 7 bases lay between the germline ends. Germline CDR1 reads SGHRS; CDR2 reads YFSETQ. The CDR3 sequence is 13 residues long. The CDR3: CASSSRGNTEAFF. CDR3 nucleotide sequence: TGCGCCAGCAGCTCCAGGGGGAACACTGAAGCTTTCTTT.

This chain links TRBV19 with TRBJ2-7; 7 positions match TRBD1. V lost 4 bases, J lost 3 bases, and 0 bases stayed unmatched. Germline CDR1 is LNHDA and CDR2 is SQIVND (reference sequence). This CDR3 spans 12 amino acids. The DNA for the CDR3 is TGTGCCAGTAGTAGGACAGGCTACGAGCAGTACTTC. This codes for CASSRTGYEQYF.

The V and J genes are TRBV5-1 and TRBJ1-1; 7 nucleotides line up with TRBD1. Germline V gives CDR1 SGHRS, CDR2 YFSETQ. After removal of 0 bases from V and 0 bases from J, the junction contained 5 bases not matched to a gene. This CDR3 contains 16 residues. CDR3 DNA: TGCGCCAGCAGCTTGGGGTCCAGGGGGATGAACACTGAAGCTTTCTTT. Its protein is CASSLGSRGMNTEAFF.

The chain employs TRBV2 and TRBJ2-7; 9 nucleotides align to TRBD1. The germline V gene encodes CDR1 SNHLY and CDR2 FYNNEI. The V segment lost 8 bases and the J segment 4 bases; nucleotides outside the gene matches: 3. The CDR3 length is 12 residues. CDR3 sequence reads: CASWDRAYEQYF. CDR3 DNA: TGTGCCAGCTGGGACAGGGCGTACGAGCAGTACTTC.

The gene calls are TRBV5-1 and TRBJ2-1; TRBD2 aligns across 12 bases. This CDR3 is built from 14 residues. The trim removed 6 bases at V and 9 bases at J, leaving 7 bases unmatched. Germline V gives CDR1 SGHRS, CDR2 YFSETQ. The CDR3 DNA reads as TGCGCCAGCATCAATAAACTAGCGGGAGGTGAGCAGTTCTTC. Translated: CASINKLAGGEQFF.

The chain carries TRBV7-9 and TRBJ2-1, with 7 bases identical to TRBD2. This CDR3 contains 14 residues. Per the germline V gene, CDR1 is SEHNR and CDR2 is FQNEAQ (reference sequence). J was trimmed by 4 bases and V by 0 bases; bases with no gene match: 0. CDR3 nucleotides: TGTGCCAGCAGCTTAGCTAGCGGGTACAATGAGCAGTTCTTC. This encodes CASSLASGYNEQFF.

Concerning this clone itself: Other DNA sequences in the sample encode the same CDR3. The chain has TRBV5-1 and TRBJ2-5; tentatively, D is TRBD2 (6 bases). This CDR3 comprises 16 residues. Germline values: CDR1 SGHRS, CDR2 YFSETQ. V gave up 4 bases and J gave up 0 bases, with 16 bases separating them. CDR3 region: CASSPGLAEDQETQYF. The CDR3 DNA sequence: TGCGCCAGCAGCCCGGGACTGGCGGAGGACCAAGAGACCCAGTACTTC.

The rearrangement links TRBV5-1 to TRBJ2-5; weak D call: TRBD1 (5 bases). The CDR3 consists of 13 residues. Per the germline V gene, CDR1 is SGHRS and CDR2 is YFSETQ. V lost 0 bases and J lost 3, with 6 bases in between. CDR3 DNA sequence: TGCGCCAGCAGCTTGGGCAGGGAAGAGACCCAGTACTTC. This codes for CASSLGREETQYF.

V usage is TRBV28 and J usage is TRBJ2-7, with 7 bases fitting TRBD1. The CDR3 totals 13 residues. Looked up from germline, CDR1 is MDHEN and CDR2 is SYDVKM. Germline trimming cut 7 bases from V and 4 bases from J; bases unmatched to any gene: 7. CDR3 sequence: CASNTGVKYEQYF. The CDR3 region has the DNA TGTGCCAGCAACACAGGGGTTAAGTACGAGCAGTACTTC. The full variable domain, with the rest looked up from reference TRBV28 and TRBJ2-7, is DVKVTQSSRYLVKRTGEKVFLECVQDMDHENMFWYRQDPGLGLRLIYFSYDVKMKEKGDIPEGYSVSREKKERFSLILESASTNQTSMYLCASNTGVKYEQYFGPGTRLTVT.

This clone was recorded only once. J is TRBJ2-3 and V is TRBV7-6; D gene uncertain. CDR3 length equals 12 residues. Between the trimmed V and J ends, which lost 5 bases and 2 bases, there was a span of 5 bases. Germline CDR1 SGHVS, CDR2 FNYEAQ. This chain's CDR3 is CASSPNTDTQYF. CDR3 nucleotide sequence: TGTGCCAGCAGCCCAAACACAGATACGCAGTATTTT.

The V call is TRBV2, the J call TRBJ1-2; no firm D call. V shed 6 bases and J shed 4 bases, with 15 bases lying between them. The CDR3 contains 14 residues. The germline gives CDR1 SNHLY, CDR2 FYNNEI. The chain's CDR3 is CASSGQEGGYGYTF. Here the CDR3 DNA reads TGTGCCAGCAGCGGTCAGGAGGGAGGCTATGGCTACACCTTC.

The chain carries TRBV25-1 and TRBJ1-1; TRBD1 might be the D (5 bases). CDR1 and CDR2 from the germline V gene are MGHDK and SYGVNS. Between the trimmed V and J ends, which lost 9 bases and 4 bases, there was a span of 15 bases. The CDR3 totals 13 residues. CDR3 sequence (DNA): TGTGCCAGTGAAGCGTGGGGGGGCACTGAAGCTTTCTTT. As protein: CASEAWGGTEAFF.

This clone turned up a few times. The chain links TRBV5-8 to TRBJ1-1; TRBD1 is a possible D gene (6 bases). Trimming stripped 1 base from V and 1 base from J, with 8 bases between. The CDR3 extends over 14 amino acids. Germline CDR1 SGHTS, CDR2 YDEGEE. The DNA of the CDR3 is TGTGCCAGCAGCTTGACAGGGACGAACACTGAAGCTTTCTTT. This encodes CASSLTGTNTEAFF. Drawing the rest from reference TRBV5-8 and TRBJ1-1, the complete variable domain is EAGVTQSPTHLIKTRGQQATLRCSPISGHTSVYWYQQALGLGLQFLLWYDEGEERNRGNFPPRFSGRQFPNYSSELNVNALELEDSALYLCASSLTGTNTEAFFGQGTRLTVV.

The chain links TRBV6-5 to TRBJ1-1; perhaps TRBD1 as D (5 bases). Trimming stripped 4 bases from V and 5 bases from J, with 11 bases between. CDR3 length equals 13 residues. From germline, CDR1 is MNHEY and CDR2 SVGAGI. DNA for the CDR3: TGTGCCAGCAGTTGGCAGGGTTGGACTGAAGCTTTCTTT. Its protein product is CASSWQGWTEAFF.

CDR3 in amino acids: CASSTQTSGSRDTQYF. CDR3 sequence (DNA): TGTGCCAGTAGTACTCAGACTAGCGGGAGTCGGGATACGCAGTATTTT. The V and J genes are TRBV19 and TRBJ2-3; 12 bases align to TRBD2. CDR1 and CDR2 from the germline V gene are LNHDA and SQIVND (reference sequence). Trimming cost V 4 bases and J 6 bases; bases outside gene matches: 8. The CDR3 has 16 residues.

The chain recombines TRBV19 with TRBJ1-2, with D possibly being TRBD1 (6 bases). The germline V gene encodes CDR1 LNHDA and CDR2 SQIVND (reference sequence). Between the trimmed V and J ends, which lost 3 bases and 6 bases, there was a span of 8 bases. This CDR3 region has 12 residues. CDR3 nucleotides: TGTGCCAGTAGTATCTCAGGGGATGGCTACACCTTC. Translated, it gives CASSISGDGYTF.

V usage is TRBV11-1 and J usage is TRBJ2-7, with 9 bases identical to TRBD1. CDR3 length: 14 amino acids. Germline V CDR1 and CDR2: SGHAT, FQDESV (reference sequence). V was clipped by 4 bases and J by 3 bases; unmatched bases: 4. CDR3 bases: TGTGCCAGCAGCTCATCGGGACAGGGCTACGAGCAGTACTTC. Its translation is CASSSSGQGYEQYF.

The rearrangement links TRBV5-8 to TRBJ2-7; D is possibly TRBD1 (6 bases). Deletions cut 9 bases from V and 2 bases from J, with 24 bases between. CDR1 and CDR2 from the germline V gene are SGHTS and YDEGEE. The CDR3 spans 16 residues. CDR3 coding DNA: TGTGCCAATCTTCCAGGGGATCGTTGGTGGGCCTACGAGCAGTACTTC. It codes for CANLPGDRWWAYEQYF.

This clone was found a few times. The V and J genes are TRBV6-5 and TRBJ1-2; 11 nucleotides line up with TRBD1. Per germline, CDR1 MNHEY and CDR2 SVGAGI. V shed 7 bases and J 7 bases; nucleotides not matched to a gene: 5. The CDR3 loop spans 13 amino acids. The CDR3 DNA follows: TGTGCCAGCATCGGGACAGGGGGATCTGGCTACACCTTC. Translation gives CASIGTGGSGYTF.

CDR3 nucleotide sequence: TGTGCCAGTAGTATAGGGGGACTCGGAGAGCAGTACTTC. It translates to CASSIGGLGEQYF. The chain carries TRBV19 and TRBJ2-7; D is perhaps TRBD2 (6 bases). Germline V gene data show CDR1 as LNHDA and CDR2 as SQIVND (reference sequence). This CDR3 comprises 13 residues. With 1 base removed from V and 7 bases from J, the gap between germline ends came to 11 bases.